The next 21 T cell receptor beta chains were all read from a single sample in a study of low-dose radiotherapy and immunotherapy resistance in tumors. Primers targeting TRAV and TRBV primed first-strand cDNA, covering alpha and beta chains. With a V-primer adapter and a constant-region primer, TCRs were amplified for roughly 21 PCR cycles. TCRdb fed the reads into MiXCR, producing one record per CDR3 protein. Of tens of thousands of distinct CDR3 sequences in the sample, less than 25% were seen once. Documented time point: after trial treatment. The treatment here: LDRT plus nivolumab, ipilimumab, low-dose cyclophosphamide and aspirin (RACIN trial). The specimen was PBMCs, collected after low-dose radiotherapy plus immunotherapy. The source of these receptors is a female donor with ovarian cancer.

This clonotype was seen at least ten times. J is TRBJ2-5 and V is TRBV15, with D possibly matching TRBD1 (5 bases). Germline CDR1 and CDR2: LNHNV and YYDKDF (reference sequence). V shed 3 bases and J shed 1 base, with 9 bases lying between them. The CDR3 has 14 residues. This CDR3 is CATSSAQVQETQYF. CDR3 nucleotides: TGTGCCACCAGCAGTGCACAGGTCCAAGAGACCCAGTACTTC.

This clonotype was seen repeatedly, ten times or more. The DNA of the CDR3 is TGTGCCAGCAGCCAAGAGGGGGGGCCAGGTTTGAATGAGCAGTTCTTC. Protein sequence: CASSQEGGPGLNEQFF. This rearrangement joins TRBV3-1 to TRBJ2-1; D is perhaps TRBD2 (7 bases). The CDR3 totals 16 residues. Trimming removed 0 bases from V and 7 bases from J, with 16 bases in between. The germline V gene encodes CDR1 LGHDT and CDR2 YNNKEL (reference sequence).

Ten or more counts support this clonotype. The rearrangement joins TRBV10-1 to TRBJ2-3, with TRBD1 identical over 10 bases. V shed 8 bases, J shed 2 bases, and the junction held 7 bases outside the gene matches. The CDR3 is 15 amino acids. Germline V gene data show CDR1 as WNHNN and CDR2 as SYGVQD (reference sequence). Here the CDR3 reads CASQPGTGATDTQYF. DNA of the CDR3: TGCGCCAGCCAGCCCGGGACAGGGGCCACAGATACGCAGTATTTT.

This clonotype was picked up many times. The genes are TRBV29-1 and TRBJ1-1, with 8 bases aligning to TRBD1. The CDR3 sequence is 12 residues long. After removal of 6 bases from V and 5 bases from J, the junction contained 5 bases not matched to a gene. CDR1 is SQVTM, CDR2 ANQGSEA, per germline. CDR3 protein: CSVHRGGTEAFF. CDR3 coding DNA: TGCAGCGTCCACAGGGGGGGAACTGAAGCTTTCTTT.

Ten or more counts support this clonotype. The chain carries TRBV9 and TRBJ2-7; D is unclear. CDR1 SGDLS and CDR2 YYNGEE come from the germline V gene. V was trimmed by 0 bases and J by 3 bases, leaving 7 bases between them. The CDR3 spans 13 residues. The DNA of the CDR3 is TGTGCCAGCAGCGTAGCCACCAACTACGAGCAGTACTTC. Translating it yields CASSVATNYEQYF.

The chain's CDR3 is CAISESQGTPYSNSPLHF. The CDR3 DNA sequence: TGTGCCATCAGTGAGTCCCAGGGAACTCCCTACTCGAATTCACCCCTCCACTTT. The chain links TRBV10-3 to TRBJ1-6, with a possible D match to TRBD1 (5 bases). CDR3 size: 18 residues. Trimming removed 0 bases at V and 7 bases at J, with 19 bases between. The germline V gene has CDR1 ENHRY and CDR2 SYGVKD.

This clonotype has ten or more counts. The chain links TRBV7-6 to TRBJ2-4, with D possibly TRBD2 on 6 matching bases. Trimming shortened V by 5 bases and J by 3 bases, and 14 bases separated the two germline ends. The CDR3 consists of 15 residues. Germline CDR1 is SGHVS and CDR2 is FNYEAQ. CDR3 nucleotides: TGTGCCAGCAGCCCCCTGGGGGGAGTCAAAAACATTCAGTACTTC. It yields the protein CASSPLGGVKNIQYF.

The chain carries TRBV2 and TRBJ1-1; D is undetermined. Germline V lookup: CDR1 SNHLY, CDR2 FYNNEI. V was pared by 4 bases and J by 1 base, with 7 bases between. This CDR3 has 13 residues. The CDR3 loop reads CASSVTRNTEAFF. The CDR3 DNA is TGTGCCAGCAGTGTCACCAGGAACACTGAAGCTTTCTTT.

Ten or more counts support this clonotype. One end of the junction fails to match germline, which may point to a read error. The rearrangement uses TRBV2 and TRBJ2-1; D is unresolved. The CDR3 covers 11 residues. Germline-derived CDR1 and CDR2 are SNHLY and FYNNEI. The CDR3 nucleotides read TGTGCCAGCACCGAATCACAGTCTTGGGTCTTC. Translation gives CASTESQSWVF. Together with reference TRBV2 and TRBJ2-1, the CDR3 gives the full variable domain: EPEVTQTPSHQVTQMGQEVILRCVPISNHLYFYWYRQILGQKVEFLVSFYNNEISEKSEIFDDQFSVERPDGSNFTLKIRSTKLEDSAMYFCASTESQSWVFGPGTRLTVL.

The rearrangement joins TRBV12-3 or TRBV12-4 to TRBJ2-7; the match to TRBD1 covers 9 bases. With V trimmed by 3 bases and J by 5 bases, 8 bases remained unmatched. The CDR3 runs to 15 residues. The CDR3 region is CASSFFGTGSNEQYF. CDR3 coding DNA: TGTGCCAGCAGTTTTTTCGGGACAGGGTCCAACGAGCAGTACTTC.

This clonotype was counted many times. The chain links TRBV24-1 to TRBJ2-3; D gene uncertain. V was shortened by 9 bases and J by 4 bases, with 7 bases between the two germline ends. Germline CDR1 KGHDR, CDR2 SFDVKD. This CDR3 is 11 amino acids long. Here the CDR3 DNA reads TGTGCCACCGCCCAGGCAGATACGCAGTATTTT. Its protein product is CATAQADTQYF.

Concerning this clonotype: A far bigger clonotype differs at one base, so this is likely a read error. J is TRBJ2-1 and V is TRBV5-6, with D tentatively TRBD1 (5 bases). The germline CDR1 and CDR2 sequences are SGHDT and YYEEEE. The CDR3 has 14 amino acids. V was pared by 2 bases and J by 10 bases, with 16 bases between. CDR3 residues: CASSFGQGFYEQFF. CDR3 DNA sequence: TGTGCCAGCAGCTTTGGGCAGGGATTCTACGAGCAGTTCTTC.

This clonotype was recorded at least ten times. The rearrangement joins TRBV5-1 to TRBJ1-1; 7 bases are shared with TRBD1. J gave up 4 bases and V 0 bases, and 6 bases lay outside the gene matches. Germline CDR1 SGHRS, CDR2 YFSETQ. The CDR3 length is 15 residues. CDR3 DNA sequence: TGCGCCAGCAGCTTGGGAGGGGGCTTTAGCACTGAAGCTTTCTTT. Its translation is CASSLGGGFSTEAFF.

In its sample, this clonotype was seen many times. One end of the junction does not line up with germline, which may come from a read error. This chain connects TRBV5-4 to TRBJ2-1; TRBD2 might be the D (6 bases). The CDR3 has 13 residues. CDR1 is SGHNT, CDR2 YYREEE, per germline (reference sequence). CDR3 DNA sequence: TGCGCCAGCAGCCAAGTTTCGGGGGTTGGGCAGTTCTTC. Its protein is CASSQVSGVGQFF.

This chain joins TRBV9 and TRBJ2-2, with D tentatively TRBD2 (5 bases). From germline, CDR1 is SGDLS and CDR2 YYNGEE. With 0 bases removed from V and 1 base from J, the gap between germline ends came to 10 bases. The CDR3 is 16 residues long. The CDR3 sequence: CASSVESGRNTGELFF. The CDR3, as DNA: TGTGCCAGCAGCGTAGAAAGTGGGAGGAACACCGGGGAGCTGTTTTTT.

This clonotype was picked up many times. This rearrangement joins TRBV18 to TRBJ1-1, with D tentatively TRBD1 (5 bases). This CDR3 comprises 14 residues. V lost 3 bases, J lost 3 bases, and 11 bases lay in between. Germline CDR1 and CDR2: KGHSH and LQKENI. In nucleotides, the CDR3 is TGTGCCAGCTCACCGCGACAGTCGGACACTGAAGCTTTCTTT. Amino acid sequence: CASSPRQSDTEAFF. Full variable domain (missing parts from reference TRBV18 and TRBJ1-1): NAGVMQNPRHLVRRRGQEARLRCSPMKGHSHVYWYRQLPEEGLKFMVYLQKENIIDESGMPKERFSAEFPKEGPSILRIQQVVRGDSAAYFCASSPRQSDTEAFFGQGTRLTVV.

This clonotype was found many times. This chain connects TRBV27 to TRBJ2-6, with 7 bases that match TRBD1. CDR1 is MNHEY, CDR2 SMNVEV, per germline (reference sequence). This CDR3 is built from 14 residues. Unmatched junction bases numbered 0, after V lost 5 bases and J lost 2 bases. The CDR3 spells CASSRGPGANVLTF. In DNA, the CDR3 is TGTGCCAGCAGTAGGGGGCCTGGGGCCAACGTCCTGACTTTC.

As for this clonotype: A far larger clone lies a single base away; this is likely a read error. CDR3 DNA sequence: TGTGCCAGCAGCCAAGAGCGGGGGGTCAATTACGAGCAGTTCTTC. Residues: CASSQERGVNYEQFF. The chain links TRBV4-2 to TRBJ2-1, with 8 bases aligning to TRBD2. This CDR3 contains 15 residues. V trimming: 0 bases; J trimming: 10 bases; junction bases outside the gene matches: 8. Germline V gene data show CDR1 as LGHNA and CDR2 as YNFKEQ.

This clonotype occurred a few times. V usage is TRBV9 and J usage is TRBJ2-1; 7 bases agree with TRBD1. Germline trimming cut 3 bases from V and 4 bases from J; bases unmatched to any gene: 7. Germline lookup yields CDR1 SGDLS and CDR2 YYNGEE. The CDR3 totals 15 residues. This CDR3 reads CASSASGQSYNEQFF. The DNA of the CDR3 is TGTGCCAGCAGCGCCTCGGGACAGTCTTACAATGAGCAGTTCTTC.

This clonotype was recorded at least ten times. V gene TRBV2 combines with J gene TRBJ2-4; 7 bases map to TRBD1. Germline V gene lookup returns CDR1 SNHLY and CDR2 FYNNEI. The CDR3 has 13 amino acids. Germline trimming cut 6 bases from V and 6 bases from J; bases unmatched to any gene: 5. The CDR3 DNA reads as TGTGCCAGCAGACGGGACAGTGGAAACATTCAGTACTTC. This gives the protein CASRRDSGNIQYF.

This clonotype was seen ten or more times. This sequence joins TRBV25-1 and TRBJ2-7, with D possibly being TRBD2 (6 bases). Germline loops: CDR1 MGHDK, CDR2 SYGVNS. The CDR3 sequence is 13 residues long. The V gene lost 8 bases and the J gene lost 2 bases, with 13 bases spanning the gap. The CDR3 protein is CASGKAGTYEQYF. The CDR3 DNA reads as TGTGCCAGCGGTAAGGCGGGGACCTACGAGCAGTACTTC.